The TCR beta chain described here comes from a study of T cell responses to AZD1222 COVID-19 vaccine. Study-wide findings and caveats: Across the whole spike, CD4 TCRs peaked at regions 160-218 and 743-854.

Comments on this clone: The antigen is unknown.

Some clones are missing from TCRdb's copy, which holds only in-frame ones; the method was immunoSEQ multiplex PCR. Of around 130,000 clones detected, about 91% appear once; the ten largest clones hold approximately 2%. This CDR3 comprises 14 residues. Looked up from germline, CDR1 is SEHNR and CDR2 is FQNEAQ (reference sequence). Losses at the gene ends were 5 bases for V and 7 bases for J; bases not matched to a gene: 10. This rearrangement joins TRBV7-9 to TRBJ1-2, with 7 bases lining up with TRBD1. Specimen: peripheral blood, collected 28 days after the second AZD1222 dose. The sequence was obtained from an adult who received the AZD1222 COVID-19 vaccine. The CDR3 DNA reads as TGTGCCAGCAGCGCCGGACAGGCGACTGTTGGCTACACCTTC. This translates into CASSAGQATVGYTF.